This T cell receptor beta chain was captured in a study of shared clonotypes between healthy human individuals. Study-level findings and limits: Tissue TCR repertoires likely differ from these blood-only repertoires.

A word on this clone: As yet, its antigen is unknown. Other DNA sequences of this sample code for an identical CDR3.

Produced via immunoSEQ multiplex PCR; TCRdb's table is partial and in-frame only. The sample yields roughly 500,000 clones, 90% to 97% seen once. Donors, without exception, were Caucasian adults residing in Nashville, Tennessee. V lost 3 bases and J 3 bases, leaving 8 bases between the germline ends. Germline V gene sequence: CDR1 MDHEN, CDR2 SYDVKM. The length of the CDR3 is 13 residues. Sequencing used naive CD4+ T cells sorted from blood. Subset in this sample: CD45RA+ positively selected. The chain uses TRBV28 and TRBJ1-1, with D unresolved. The receptor was derived from a woman in her 30s in good health. The CDR3 region is CASSLDGDTEAFF. CDR3 nucleotides: TGTGCCAGCAGTTTGGACGGGGACACTGAAGCTTTCTTT.